This passage covers 21 T cell receptor beta chains from one sample sequenced in a study of low-dose radiotherapy and immunotherapy resistance in tumors. Time point meaning: before trial treatment. First-strand cDNA relied on TRAV- and TRBV-specific primers spanning alpha and beta chains. A roughly 22-cycle PCR with a constant-region primer and V-primer adapter amplified TCRs. MiXCR, run by TCRdb on the reads, gives a single entry per CDR3 protein. The sample records tens of thousands of distinct CDR3 sequences, roughly a sixth being singletons. The sample was PBMCs, taken before treatment. Receptors originate from a male donor with prostate cancer.

This clonotype has ten or more counts. The rearrangement links TRBV11-2 to TRBJ1-1; D ambiguous. Trimming left V 5 bases short and J 6 bases short, with 4 bases between. Germline loops: CDR1 SGHAT, CDR2 FQNNGV. This CDR3 is 10 amino acids long. In DNA form, the CDR3 reads TGTGCCAGCAGCGGCGCTGAAGCTTTCTTT. Residues: CASSGAEAFF. The whole variable domain, filled in from reference TRBV11-2 and TRBJ1-1, reads EAGVAQSPRYKIIEKRQSVAFWCNPISGHATLYWYQQILGQGPKLLIQFQNNGVVDDSQLPKDRFSAERLKGVDSTLKIQPAKLEDSAVYLCASSGAEAFFGQGTRLTVV.

At least ten counts were recorded for this clonotype. The chain employs TRBV2 and TRBJ2-3; D not resolved. The CDR3 contains 15 residues. Trimming removed 3 bases at V and 6 bases at J, with 16 bases between. In germline, CDR1 is SNHLY, CDR2 FYNNEI. CDR3 sequence reads: CASSEALMTGDTQYF. CDR3 nucleotides: TGTGCCAGCAGTGAGGCACTGATGACGGGCGATACGCAGTATTTT.

This clonotype was recorded at least ten times. This chain joins TRBV18 and TRBJ2-1; 13 nucleotides match TRBD2. The junction had 3 bases not matched to a gene; V was cut back by 2 bases and J by 8 bases. CDR1 KGHSH and CDR2 LQKENI come from the germline V gene. The length of the CDR3 is 15 residues. CDR3 coding DNA: TGTGCCAGCTCACCAGGTGGGACTAGCGGGGATGAGCAGTTCTTC. This translates into CASSPGGTSGDEQFF.

About this clonotype itself: This likely came from a read error, as a far larger clone is one base away. The chain has TRBV29-1 and TRBJ2-7; tentative D call: TRBD1 (6 bases). The CDR3 totals 16 residues. Trimming pared 1 base from V and 7 bases from J, leaving 23 bases between. CDR1 is SQVTM and CDR2 is ANQGSEA in the germline V gene. This CDR3 reads CSVEGGQSSSYNEQYF. DNA for the CDR3: TGCAGCGTTGAAGGGGGACAATCGAGCTCCTACAATGAGCAGTACTTC.

This clonotype was picked up many times. In DNA, the CDR3 is TGCAGTGCGCAGCAGCGGGGGGGCAGCACAGATACGCAGTATTTT. Protein product: CSAQQRGGSTDTQYF. The chain has TRBV20-1 and TRBJ2-3, with 10 bases matching TRBD2. V gave up 6 bases and J gave up 0 bases; unmatched junction bases: 6. Germline V lookup: CDR1 DFQATT, CDR2 SNEGSKA (reference sequence). The CDR3 runs 15 residues.

This clonotype was counted ten times or more. V and J are TRBV6-4 and TRBJ2-2; D unresolved. This CDR3 is built from 14 residues. V was cut by 4 bases and J by 5 bases, with 11 bases left in between. The germline CDR1 and CDR2 sequences are MRHNA and SNTAGT. CDR3 in DNA: TGTGCCAGCAGTGCCCTAGGAGCGACCGGGGAGCTGTTTTTT. Amino acids: CASSALGATGELFF.

This clonotype has ten or more counts. The chain uses TRBV7-9 and TRBJ2-1; D gene uncertain. This CDR3 spans 14 amino acids. Trimming took 4 bases from V and 6 from J, leaving 13 bases between them. CDR1 SEHNR and CDR2 FQNEAQ come from the germline V gene (reference sequence). The CDR3 DNA reads TGTGCCAGCAGCTATTCTCGTGGGTTCAATGAGCAGTTCTTC. Translating gives CASSYSRGFNEQFF.

This clonotype has at least ten counts. DNA of the CDR3: TGTGCCAGCAACGACCCGGGACAGGGGAACCCTGGGGCCAACGTCCTGACTTTC. Translating it yields CASNDPGQGNPGANVLTF. The gene calls are TRBV19 and TRBJ2-6, with TRBD1 identical over 10 bases. The V and J ends lost 9 bases and 2 bases, in that order; junction bases with no gene match: 13. The CDR3 sequence is 18 residues long. CDR1 and CDR2 from the germline V gene are LNHDA and SQIVND (reference sequence).

This clonotype was found many times. The gene calls are TRBV7-6 and TRBJ2-1, with 8 bases identical to TRBD1. The CDR3 has 15 amino acids. Trimming cost V 5 bases and J 0 bases; bases outside gene matches: 3. CDR1 is SGHVS and CDR2 is FNYEAQ in the germline V gene. CDR3 bases: TGTGCCAGCAGCACCGGGACAGGCTCCTACAATGAGCAGTTCTTC. This codes for CASSTGTGSYNEQFF. The entire variable domain, with the rest obtained from reference TRBV7-6 and TRBJ2-1, is as follows: GAGVSQSPRYKVTKRGQDVALRCDPISGHVSLYWYRQALGQGPEFLTYFNYEAQQDKSGLPNDRFSAERPEGSISTLTIQRTEQRDSAMYRCASSTGTGSYNEQFFGPGTRLTVL.

This clonotype was seen at least ten times. The V call is TRBV30, the J call TRBJ2-1; D gene uncertain. Germline V gene data show CDR1 as GTSNPN and CDR2 as SVGIG (reference sequence). V was cut by 0 bases and J by 10 bases, with 16 bases left in between. This CDR3 has 14 amino acids. CDR3 in amino acids: CAWSVLVGGREQFF. The DNA for the CDR3 is TGTGCCTGGAGTGTACTGGTCGGCGGAAGGGAGCAGTTCTTC.

The chain joins TRBV10-3 to TRBJ2-5; the match to TRBD1 covers 9 bases. The V gene's germline CDR1 is ENHRY and CDR2 SYGVKD. Trimming cost V 6 bases and J 5 bases; bases outside gene matches: 16. CDR3 size: 17 residues. The CDR3 coding sequence is TGTGCCATCAGCGTAAGACCCGGGACAGGGTTTTTTGAGACCCAGTACTTC. Its translation: CAISVRPGTGFFETQYF.

In its sample, this clonotype was seen many times. The chain couples TRBV3-1 to TRBJ2-5; D not resolved. The V and J ends lost 1 base and 7 bases respectively, with 16 bases between them. The CDR3 consists of 15 residues. Germline assignment: CDR1 LGHDT and CDR2 YNNKEL (reference sequence). CDR3 DNA: TGTGCCAGCAGCCAAGGTCGCCTCCTACATTCGACCCAGTACTTC. Its translation is CASSQGRLLHSTQYF.

The CDR3 region is CSVEGTGNSGAFF. The CDR3, as DNA: TGCAGCGTTGAAGGGACAGGGAACTCCGGAGCTTTCTTT. The chain employs TRBV29-1 and TRBJ1-1, with TRBD1 identical over 8 bases. The length of the CDR3 is 13 residues. Germline V gene sequence: CDR1 SQVTM, CDR2 ANQGSEA. J lost 10 bases, V lost 1 base, and 8 bases had no gene match.

This clonotype appeared many times. The rearrangement uses TRBV4-1 and TRBJ2-1, with D perhaps matching TRBD1 (6 bases). There are 15 residues in the CDR3. V was pared by 4 bases and J by 5 bases, with 15 bases between. Looked up from germline, CDR1 is MGHRA and CDR2 is YSYEKL. In DNA, the CDR3 is TGCGCCAGCAGCCCCCAGGGGATCGGCCACAATGAGCAGTTCTTC. Translated, it gives CASSPQGIGHNEQFF.

This clonotype was observed many times. The chain uses TRBV20-1 and TRBJ2-5, with a possible D match to TRBD2 (6 bases). The CDR3 covers 12 residues. Germline assignment: CDR1 DFQATT and CDR2 SNEGSKA (reference sequence). The germline V and J ends were trimmed by 5 bases and 5 bases, with 12 bases remaining between them. CDR3: CSASGTSETQYF. In DNA, the CDR3 is TGCAGTGCTTCCGGGACTTCCGAGACCCAGTACTTC.

This clonotype has ten or more counts. The chain is built from TRBV29-1 and TRBJ1-5; D perhaps matches TRBD1 (6 bases). V shed 6 bases and J shed 0 bases, with 15 bases lying between them. Germline CDR1 is SQVTM and CDR2 is ANQGSEA. The CDR3 sequence is 15 residues long. The CDR3 spells CSVRDIRLSNQPQHF. The CDR3 DNA sequence: TGCAGCGTCCGGGACATCAGGCTTAGCAATCAGCCCCAGCATTTT. Drawing the rest from reference TRBV29-1 and TRBJ1-5, the complete variable domain is SAVISQKPSRDICQRGTSLTIQCQVDSQVTMMFWYRQQPGQSLTLIATANQGSEATYESGFVIDKFPISRPNLTFSTLTVSNMSPEDSSIYLCSVRDIRLSNQPQHFGDGTRLSIL.

This clonotype has a count of ten or more. This chain connects TRBV20-1 to TRBJ2-5; TRBD2 matches at 11 bases. The germline gives CDR1 DFQATT, CDR2 SNEGSKA (reference sequence). Unmatched junction bases numbered 14, after V lost 3 bases and J lost 5 bases. The CDR3 runs 17 residues. In nucleotides, the CDR3 is TGCAGTGCTAGCCCCCTAGCGGGGGGCCTACTTGGGGAGACCCAGTACTTC. Its translation: CSASPLAGGLLGETQYF.

This clonotype was seen many times. This chain connects TRBV5-1 to TRBJ2-2, with a tentative D call TRBD2 (5 bases). Germline CDR1 and CDR2: SGHRS and YFSETQ. Deletions cut 7 bases from V and 6 bases from J, with 16 bases between. This CDR3 is built from 14 residues. In nucleotides, the CDR3 is TGCGCCAGCGAACCGGGAAGAGGCGCCGGGGAGCTGTTTTTT. Residues: CASEPGRGAGELFF.

This clonotype was counted at least ten times. The chain is built from TRBV6-2 or TRBV6-3 and TRBJ2-2, with D perhaps matching TRBD1 (6 bases). Trimming took 3 bases from V and 4 from J, leaving 12 bases between them. In germline, CDR1 is MNHEY, CDR2 SVGEGT. There are 15 residues in the CDR3. The CDR3 loop is CASSYLRGGTGELFF. The CDR3 DNA is TGTGCCAGCAGTTATCTCAGGGGTGGCACCGGGGAGCTGTTTTTT.

This chain connects TRBV5-5 to TRBJ2-5; 10 bases match TRBD1. Losses at the gene ends were 4 bases for V and 0 bases for J; bases not matched to a gene: 12. Germline loops: CDR1 SGHKS, CDR2 YYEKEE (reference sequence). This CDR3 contains 18 residues. This chain's CDR3 is CASSPPGTGALDQETQYF. In DNA form, the CDR3 reads TGTGCCAGCAGCCCCCCCGGGACAGGGGCTTTGGACCAAGAGACCCAGTACTTC.

On this clonotype: Sequence at one end of the junction differs from germline and may be a read error. The V and J genes are TRBV9 and TRBJ2-3; tentative D call: TRBD2 (5 bases). CDR3 length: 15 residues. In germline, CDR1 is SGDLS, CDR2 YYNGEE. This chain's CDR3 is CASSVRAASTDTRYF. CDR3 nucleotide sequence: TGTGCCAGCAGCGTAAGGGCGGCTAGCACAGATACGCGGTATTTT.